What follows describes a single T cell receptor (beta chain). The sample comes from a study of cytomegalovirus exposure and HLA in healthy donors. CDR3 length: 15 amino acids. Germline V gives CDR1 SEHNR, CDR2 FQNEAQ (reference sequence). V lost 3 bases, J lost 2 bases, and 5 bases stayed unmatched. Although they were nominally healthy when sampled, donors likely had unrecorded immune exposures. Primers for the PCR totalled 60 Vbeta and 13 Jbeta. TCRdb's table, derived via immunoSEQ multiplex PCR, lists solely in-frame clones and lacks some. The table lists about 160,000 clones, 79% of them singletons.

Sequenced material: PBMCs. The chain employs TRBV7-9 and TRBJ2-3; 7 bases line up with TRBD1. This clonotype was obtained from a man between 45 and 60 years old in good health and CMV-seropositive. The CDR3, as DNA: TGTGCCAGCAGCTTCGGGACAGCCTCCACAGATACGCAGTATTTT. Its protein product is CASSFGTASTDTQYF. Full variable domain (outside the CDR3, taken from reference TRBV7-9 and TRBJ2-3): DTGVSQNPRHKITKRGQNVTFRCDPISEHNRLYWYRQTLGQGPEFLTYFQNEAQLEKSRLLSDRFSAERPKGSFSTLEIQRTEQGDSAMYLCASSFGTASTDTQYFGPGTRLTVL.